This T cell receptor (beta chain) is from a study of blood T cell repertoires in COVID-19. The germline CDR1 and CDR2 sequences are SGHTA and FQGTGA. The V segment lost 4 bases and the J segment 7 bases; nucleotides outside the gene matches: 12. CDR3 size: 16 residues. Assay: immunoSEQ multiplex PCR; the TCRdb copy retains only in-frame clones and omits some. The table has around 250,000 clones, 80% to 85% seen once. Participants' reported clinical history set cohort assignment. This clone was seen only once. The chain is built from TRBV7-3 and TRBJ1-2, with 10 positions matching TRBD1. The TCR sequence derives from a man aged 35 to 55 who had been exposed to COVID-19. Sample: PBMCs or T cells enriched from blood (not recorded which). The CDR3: CASSSSTGTGAGGYTF. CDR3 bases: TGTGCCAGCAGCTCATCTACCGGGACAGGGGCTGGTGGCTACACCTTC.